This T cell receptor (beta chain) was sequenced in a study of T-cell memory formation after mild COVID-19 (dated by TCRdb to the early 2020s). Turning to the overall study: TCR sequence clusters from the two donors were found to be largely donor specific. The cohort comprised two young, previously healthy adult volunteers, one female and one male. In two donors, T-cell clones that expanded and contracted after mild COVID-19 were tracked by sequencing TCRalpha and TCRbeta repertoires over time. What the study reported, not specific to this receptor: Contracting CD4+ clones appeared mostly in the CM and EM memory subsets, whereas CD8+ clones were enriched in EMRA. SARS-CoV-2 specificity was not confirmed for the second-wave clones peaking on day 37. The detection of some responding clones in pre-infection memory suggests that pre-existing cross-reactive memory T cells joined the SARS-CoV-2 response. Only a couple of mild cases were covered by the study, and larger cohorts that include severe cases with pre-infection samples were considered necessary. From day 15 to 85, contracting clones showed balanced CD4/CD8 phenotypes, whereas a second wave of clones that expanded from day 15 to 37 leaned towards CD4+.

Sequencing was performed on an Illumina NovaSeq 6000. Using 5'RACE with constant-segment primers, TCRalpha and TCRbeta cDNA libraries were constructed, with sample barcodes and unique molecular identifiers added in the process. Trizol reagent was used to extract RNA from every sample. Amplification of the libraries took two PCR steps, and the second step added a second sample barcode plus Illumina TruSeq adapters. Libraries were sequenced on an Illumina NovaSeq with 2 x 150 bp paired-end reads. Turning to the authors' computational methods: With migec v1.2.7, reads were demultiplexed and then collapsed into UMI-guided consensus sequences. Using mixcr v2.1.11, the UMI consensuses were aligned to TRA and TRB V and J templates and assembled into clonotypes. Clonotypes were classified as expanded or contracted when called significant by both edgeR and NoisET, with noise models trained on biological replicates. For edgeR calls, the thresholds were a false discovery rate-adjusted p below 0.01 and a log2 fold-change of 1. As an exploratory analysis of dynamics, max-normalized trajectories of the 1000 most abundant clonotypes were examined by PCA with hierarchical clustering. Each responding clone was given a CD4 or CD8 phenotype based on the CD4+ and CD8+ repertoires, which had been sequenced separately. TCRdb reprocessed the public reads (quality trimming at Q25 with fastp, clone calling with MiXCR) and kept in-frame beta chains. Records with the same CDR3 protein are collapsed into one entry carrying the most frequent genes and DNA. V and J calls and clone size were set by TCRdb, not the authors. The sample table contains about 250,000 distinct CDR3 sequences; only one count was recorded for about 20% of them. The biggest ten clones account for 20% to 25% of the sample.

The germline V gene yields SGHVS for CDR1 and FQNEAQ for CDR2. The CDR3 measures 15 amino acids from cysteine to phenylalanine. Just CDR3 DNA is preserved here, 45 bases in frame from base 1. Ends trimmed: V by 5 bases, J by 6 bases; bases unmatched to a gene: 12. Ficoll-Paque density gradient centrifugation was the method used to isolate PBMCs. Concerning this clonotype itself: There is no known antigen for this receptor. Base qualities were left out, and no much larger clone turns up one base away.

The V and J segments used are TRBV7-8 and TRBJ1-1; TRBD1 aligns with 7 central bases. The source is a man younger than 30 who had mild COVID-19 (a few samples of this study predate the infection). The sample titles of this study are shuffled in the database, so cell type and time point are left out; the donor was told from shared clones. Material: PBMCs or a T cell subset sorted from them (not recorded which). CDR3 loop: CASSHGTAGTPEAFF. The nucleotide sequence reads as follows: TGTGCCAGCAGCCACGGGACAGCCGGAACCCCTGAAGCTTTCTTT.